The present T cell receptor (beta chain) was sequenced within a study of T cells in Graves' hyperthyroidism and ophthalmopathy. Overall study: Peripheral blood was taken when the disease was first diagnosed, before any treatment began. Findings of the study overall: The model identified upcoming ophthalmopathy a median 6.5 months ahead of onset.

Thyroid ultrasound, orbital computed tomography, clinical symptoms, and serum thyroxine and TRAb underpinned diagnoses. The investigators amplified TCR beta CDR3 regions from RNA transcripts. With the HTBI primer set, the TCR CDR3 went through a first round of RT-PCR. Each CDR3 protein is one row after TCRdb ran MiXCR on the multiplex PCR reads. The sample has a few hundred thousand distinct CDR3 sequences, roughly 15% seen once. This CDR3 has 11 residues. Trimming shortened V by 8 bases and J by 2 bases, and 5 bases separated the two germline ends. The germline CDR1 and CDR2 sequences are MDHEN and SYDVKM. There are many counts of this clonotype. The antigen is unknown.

This clonotype was obtained from a woman in her forties or fifties with Graves' hyperthyroidism that later progressed to Graves' ophthalmopathy. The sample consisted of blood. The chain couples TRBV28 to TRBJ2-3; no clear D gene. In nucleotides, the CDR3 is TGTGCCAGCCGGACCACAGATACGCAGTATTTT. Its protein is CASRTTDTQYF.